The T cell receptor beta chain under discussion was sequenced for a study of regulatory T cells in long-lasting Graves disease. Study-level points and caveats: Whereas new patients shared 950 to 1,000 public clonotypes, persistent patients shared more, at under 3,500.

This clonotype was seen repeatedly, ten times or more. What it binds is not known. CDR3-region Arm-PCR and iRepertoire HTBI primers produced the TCR beta libraries. TCRdb reanalysed the multiplex PCR reads using MiXCR and keeps one entry per CDR3 protein. The table shows 500,000 to 800,000 distinct CDR3 sequences, with around 30% occurring only once. Trimming pared 6 bases from V and 4 bases from J, leaving 15 bases between. CDR3 length: 14 amino acids. Per the germline V gene, CDR1 is MNHNS and CDR2 is SASEGT. Time point described: persistent/refractory GD, antithyroid drugs over 5 years with positive TRAb. Generation of the TCR library employed RNA extracted from PBMCs.

The sample consisted of peripheral blood mononuclear cells (PBMCs), taken when the disease was refractory, from a patient treated with antithyroid drugs. The TCR sequence derives from a female donor with Graves disease. This chain joins TRBV6-1 and TRBJ2-5, with a weak D call TRBD1 (5 bases). The CDR3, as DNA: TGTGCCAGCAGGGCGGCAGGGCCAGGAGAGACCCAGTACTTC. It encodes CASRAAGPGETQYF.